What follows are 5 T cell receptor beta chains derived from one specimen sequenced in a study of shared clonotypes between healthy human individuals. The data were produced by immunoSEQ multiplex PCR, yet TCRdb's version contains in-frame clones alone and is incomplete. Of approximately 710,000 clones in the sample, roughly 88% were seen once. Sequencing was carried out using memory CD8+ T cells from PBMCs. This sample's subset: CD45RO+ cells pooled with CCR7-negative TemRA cells. The origin of the receptors is a man younger than 35 in good health. Some clones in this sample may be carry-over from other donors' samples.

Here the CDR3 DNA reads TGTGCCAGCAGTTTAGGTGGGGGCGCGAGGCCCCAGCATTTT. It yields the protein CASSLGGGARPQHF. The rearrangement uses TRBV27 and TRBJ1-5, with a possible D match to TRBD1 (6 bases). Per germline, CDR1 MNHEY and CDR2 SMNVEV (reference sequence). This CDR3 has 14 residues. V was pared by 2 bases and J by 9 bases, with 14 bases between.

The CDR3 sequence: CASSHQPYQPQHF. Here the CDR3 DNA reads TGCGCCAGCAGCCACCAACCTTATCAGCCCCAGCATTTT. This sequence joins TRBV4-1 and TRBJ1-5; D is uncertain. The V gene lost 3 bases and the J gene lost 5 bases, with 8 bases spanning the gap. Germline assignment: CDR1 MGHRA and CDR2 YSYEKL. CDR3 size: 13 residues.

The chain carries TRBV11-2 and TRBJ2-3; D not certain. Germline loops: CDR1 SGHAT, CDR2 FQNNGV. There are 16 residues in the CDR3. Trimming left V 3 bases short and J 2 bases short, with 15 bases between. The CDR3 DNA sequence: TGTGCCAGCAGCTTTTCTCGAGGTCCCGACACAGATACGCAGTATTTT. Amino acids: CASSFSRGPDTDTQYF.

The genes are TRBV11-2 and TRBJ2-6; the D gene is possibly TRBD1 (5 bases). V was clipped by 5 bases and J by 0 bases, with 8 bases between them. This CDR3 has 15 amino acids. Per germline, CDR1 SGHAT and CDR2 FQNNGV. CDR3 DNA sequence: TGTGCCAGCAGCGGGGCGAGCTCTGGGGCCAACGTCCTGACTTTC. Translation gives CASSGASSGANVLTF.

This clone was seen only a few times. The chain joins TRBV4-1 to TRBJ2-1, with D possibly being TRBD2 (5 bases). This CDR3 contains 16 residues. Germline assignment: CDR1 MGHRA and CDR2 YSYEKL. Trimming removed 3 bases at V and 0 bases at J, with 12 bases between. CDR3 region: CASSHSPSSSYNEQFF. CDR3 bases: TGCGCCAGCAGCCATAGCCCTAGCAGCTCCTACAATGAGCAGTTCTTC.